This passage covers 21 T cell receptor beta chains from one sample sequenced in a study of T-cell memory formation after mild COVID-19. From the 5' RACE reads, TCRdb called clonotypes with MiXCR, one entry per CDR3 protein. The sample lists around 530,000 distinct CDR3 sequences, about 20% occurring once. The sequenced sample consisted of PBMCs or a T cell subset sorted from them (not recorded which). These TCRs come from an adult woman who had mild COVID-19 (a few samples of this study predate the infection). Cell type and time point are not known.

The rearrangement joins TRBV5-4 to TRBJ2-7; 16 bases line up with TRBD2. The CDR3 has 19 amino acids. Per germline, CDR1 SGHNT and CDR2 YYREEE (reference sequence). Unmatched junction bases numbered 10, after V lost 1 base and J lost 3 bases. CDR3 sequence reads: CASSLLGLAGGPGSYEQYF. As DNA, the CDR3 is TGTGCCAGCAGCTTGTTGGGACTAGCGGGAGGGCCTGGAAGCTACGAGCAGTACTTC.

The chain uses TRBV27 and TRBJ1-4, with D possibly matching TRBD1 (5 bases). Trimming took 3 bases from V and 7 from J, leaving 15 bases between them. Looked up from germline, CDR1 is MNHEY and CDR2 is SMNVEV (reference sequence). The CDR3 has 15 residues. The CDR3 sequence: CASSFLGGSGEKLFF. In DNA form, the CDR3 reads TGTGCCAGCAGTTTTTTGGGGGGGAGCGGTGAAAAACTGTTTTTT.

In this sample, this clonotype turned up many times. The J gene is TRBJ1-4, the V gene TRBV30; 9 positions agree with TRBD1. The CDR3 runs to 14 residues. Germline V gives CDR1 GTSNPN, CDR2 SVGIG (reference sequence). V shed 2 bases, J shed 6 bases, and the junction held 4 bases outside the gene matches. The CDR3 here is CAWSPGTGYEKLFF. The CDR3 DNA reads TGTGCCTGGAGTCCCGGGACAGGGTATGAAAAACTGTTTTTT.

This clonotype was detected a few times. V and J are TRBV6-6 and TRBJ1-1; 7 bases agree with TRBD1. Germline CDR1 is MNHNY and CDR2 is SVGAGI (reference sequence). This CDR3 has 14 residues. J lost 2 bases, V lost 6 bases, and 6 bases had no gene match. The DNA of the CDR3 is TGTGCCAGCAGATCAGGGGGGAGCAACACTGAAGCTTTCTTT. Its protein is CASRSGGSNTEAFF.

The CDR3 bases are TGCAGCGTTGGGCAGGCCCCTGAGCTTACGCAGTATTTT. Encoded protein: CSVGQAPELTQYF. The chain carries TRBV29-1 and TRBJ2-3, with D unresolved. Germline V lookup: CDR1 SQVTM, CDR2 ANQGSEA. The CDR3 runs to 13 residues. V was clipped by 4 bases and J by 8 bases, with 16 bases between them.

This chain links TRBV5-1 with TRBJ1-1; perhaps TRBD1 as D (6 bases). Trimming took off 4 bases at V and 4 bases at J, with 20 bases between the two ends. Germline V gene lookup returns CDR1 SGHRS and CDR2 YFSETQ. The CDR3 is made up of 16 amino acids. For the CDR3, the DNA is TGCGCCAGCAGCCCCGGGACAACAGGAGGTGGCACTGAAGCTTTCTTT. This codes for CASSPGTTGGGTEAFF.

This rearrangement joins TRBV5-6 to TRBJ2-2; the D is unclear. Germline CDR1 is SGHDT and CDR2 is YYEEEE. The CDR3 spans 13 residues. V dropped 1 base and J dropped 9 bases, with 10 bases sitting between them. In DNA form, the CDR3 reads TGTGCCAGCAGCTTGCCCCTTAGCCGGGAGCTGTTTTTT. Residues: CASSLPLSRELFF. Looking up the rest from reference TRBV5-6 and TRBJ2-2 gives the full variable domain: DAGVTQSPTHLIKTRGQQVTLRCSPKSGHDTVSWYQQALGQGPQFIFQYYEEEERQRGNFPDRFSGHQFPNYSSELNVNALLLGDSALYLCASSLPLSRELFFGEGSRLTVL.

This chain links TRBV24-1 with TRBJ1-2; D not resolved. Deletions cut 8 bases from V and 5 bases from J, with 5 bases between. The CDR3 covers 10 residues. Germline loops: CDR1 KGHDR, CDR2 SFDVKD. CDR3 loop: CATTPYGYTF. The CDR3 DNA reads as TGTGCCACCACCCCATATGGCTACACCTTC.

This clonotype turned up a few times. This chain uses TRBV20-1 with TRBJ2-1, with 8 bases that match TRBD2. V was pared by 3 bases and J by 5 bases, with 6 bases of the junction left unmatched. The CDR3 covers 14 residues. Germline assignment: CDR1 DFQATT and CDR2 SNEGSKA (reference sequence). The CDR3: CSASWTSPNNEQFF. In nucleotides, the CDR3 is TGCAGTGCTAGTTGGACTAGCCCAAACAATGAGCAGTTCTTC.

This clonotype was seen more than once but under ten times. V is TRBV9 and J is TRBJ1-1, with 7 bases lining up with TRBD1. The CDR3 sequence is 16 residues long. Germline V CDR1 and CDR2: SGDLS, YYNGEE. The junction had 10 bases not matched to a gene; V was cut back by 0 bases and J by 5 bases. The CDR3 bases are TGTGCCAGCAGCGTAGACTCCAGGACAGGAGGGACTGAAGCTTTCTTT. It translates to CASSVDSRTGGTEAFF.

The chain is built from TRBV5-1 and TRBJ1-4; D may be TRBD1 (5 bases). This CDR3 region has 16 residues. Germline assignment: CDR1 SGHRS and CDR2 YFSETQ. The V end was cut by 4 bases, the J end by 8 bases, with 21 bases between. CDR3 bases: TGCGCCAGCAGCCGTAGCCCCGAGACTCGGGGCGAAAAACTGTTTTTT. This gives the protein CASSRSPETRGEKLFF.

The V and J genes are TRBV21-1 and TRBJ2-5; the D call of TRBD1 is as the table states it, not checked on the DNA. TRBV21-1 constitutes a pseudogene. The CDR3 contains 13 residues. CDR3 in DNA: TGTGCCAGCAGCCCCAGAGAAAGGGGGACCCAGTACTTC. Translation gives CASSPRERGTQYF.

This clonotype was picked up a small number of times. It is unclear where the CDR3 begins or ends on the DNA, so no DNA is shown, and the CDR3 is as TCRdb lists it. This chain joins TRBV21-1 and TRBJ2-2. TRBV21-1 is noted as a pseudogene. The CDR3 extends over 16 residues, inclusive of both ends. CDR3 region: CASSKASTETPGSCFF.

This clonotype turned up a few times. V usage is TRBV12-3 or TRBV12-4 and J usage is TRBJ1-2; D remains unclear. V lost 2 bases and J 4 bases, leaving 8 bases between the germline ends. This CDR3 spans 13 amino acids. The DNA for the CDR3 is TGTGCCAGCAGTTTATCCGGGCCCTATGGCTACACCTTC. It is translated as CASSLSGPYGYTF.

J is TRBJ1-5 and V is TRBV3-1; D ambiguous. Germline loops: CDR1 LGHDT, CDR2 YNNKEL (reference sequence). V gave up 1 base and J gave up 0 bases, with 4 bases separating them. This CDR3 contains 14 residues. In DNA form, the CDR3 reads TGTGCCAGCAGCCAAGCCAGTAGCAATCAGCCCCAGCATTTT. This encodes CASSQASSNQPQHF.

This clonotype came up many times. CDR3 protein: CASSQIHGDSYEQYF. In DNA, the CDR3 is TGTGCCAGCAGCCAAATCCACGGGGACTCCTACGAGCAGTACTTC. This chain uses TRBV4-2 with TRBJ2-7, with D perhaps matching TRBD2 (5 bases). The V and J ends lost 2 bases and 0 bases respectively, with 11 bases between them. Germline V CDR1 and CDR2: LGHNA, YNFKEQ. CDR3 length: 15 residues.

This CDR3 reads CASRPSENTGELFF. CDR3 in DNA: TGTGCCAGTAGGCCCAGCGAAAACACCGGGGAGCTGTTTTTT. This sequence joins TRBV19 and TRBJ2-2; the D is unclear. V lost 6 bases to trimming and J lost 2 bases, with 10 bases between them. The germline CDR1 and CDR2 sequences are LNHDA and SQIVND (reference sequence). CDR3 size: 14 residues.

This chain uses TRBV12-3 or TRBV12-4 with TRBJ2-7; 11 bases match TRBD2. With 4 bases clipped from V and 3 bases from J, the junction kept 5 bases outside the gene matches. This CDR3 has 15 amino acids. The CDR3 region is CASSSLAGGIYEQYF. In nucleotides, the CDR3 is TGTGCCAGCAGTTCGCTAGCGGGGGGAATCTACGAGCAGTACTTC.

The chain recombines TRBV3-1 with TRBJ2-2; 9 positions match TRBD2. V dropped 4 bases and J dropped 1; count of bases not matched to a gene: 4. The CDR3 runs to 16 residues. CDR1 and CDR2 (germline): LGHDT, YNNKEL (reference sequence). The CDR3 sequence is CASSRRGGRNTGELFF. The CDR3 DNA reads as TGTGCCAGCAGCCGGCGGGGGGGCCGGAACACCGGGGAGCTGTTTTTT. Variable domain in full (rest from reference TRBV3-1 and TRBJ2-2): DTAVSQTPKYLVTQMGNDKSIKCEQNLGHDTMYWYKQDSKKFLKIMFSYNNKELIINETVPNRFSPKSPDKAHLNLHINSLELGDSAVYFCASSRRGGRNTGELFFGEGSRLTVL.

J is TRBJ1-6 and V is TRBV7-2; no firm D call. The V gene's germline CDR1 is SGHTA and CDR2 FQGNSA. This CDR3 comprises 15 residues. Between the trimmed V and J ends, which lost 1 base and 0 bases, there was a span of 4 bases. CDR3 sequence (DNA): TGTGCCAGCAGCTTAGAGAGCTCCTATAATTCACCCCTCCACTTT. Translated, it gives CASSLESSYNSPLHF.

The V and J genes are TRBV30 and TRBJ2-2, with D uncertain. The CDR3 sequence is 12 residues long. The germline gives CDR1 GTSNPN, CDR2 SVGIG (reference sequence). V was shortened by 0 bases and J by 6 bases, with 5 bases between the two germline ends. CDR3 DNA sequence: TGTGCCTGGAGTGTACTACCCGGGGAGCTGTTTTTT. Translation: CAWSVLPGELFF.